A single TCR beta chain is shown here with its context. This entry comes from a study of OX40 agonist ivuxolimab in advanced cancers. The protocol was immunoSEQ multiplex PCR, while the TCRdb copy is restricted to in-frame clones and leaves out a portion. Found here are around 56,000 clones, 86% of them singletons; the top ten hold roughly 0.99%. Patients were excluded for autoimmune disease history or systemic immunosuppression. The CDR3 extends over 15 amino acids. V lost 5 bases to trimming and J lost 2 bases, with 12 bases between them. Germline values: CDR1 SEHNR, CDR2 FQNEAQ (reference sequence).

The TCR comes from an adult with an advanced solid tumor such as melanoma, head and neck, liver or kidney cancer. This specimen was CD4+ or CD8+ T cells sorted from blood, taken in a trial of the OX40 agonist ivuxolimab. The chain recombines TRBV7-9 with TRBJ1-4; possibly TRBD1 for D (5 bases). The CDR3 reads CASSPLGGTNEKLFF. CDR3 nucleotide sequence: TGTGCCAGCAGCCCACTTGGGGGGACTAATGAAAAACTGTTTTTT.